A selection of T cell receptor beta chains follows, all from one sample in a study of control samples from healthy donors and cancer patients. Method: immunoSEQ multiplex PCR; TCRdb's copy keeps in-frame clones and lacks some. The repertoire holds approximately 100,000 clones, with 70% to 90% as singletons. Sequencing used blood. These receptors all stem from a man aged 25-40 years in good health. Each CDR3 is given with its conserved first and last residue.

J gene: TRBJ2-5; V gene: TRBV9; CDR3 protein: CASSPYSGGPQETQYF
J gene: TRBJ2-2; V gene: TRBV29-1; CDR3 protein: CSVDAGTTNTGELFF
J gene: TRBJ2-7; V gene: TRBV5-4; CDR3 protein: CASSLGGLAKSSYEQYF
J gene: TRBJ2-1; V gene: TRBV10-1; CDR3 protein: CASSERRAGISSYNEQFF
J gene: TRBJ2-7; V gene: TRBV11-3; CDR3 protein: CASSRFSRANEQYF
J gene: TRBJ2-3; V gene: TRBV15; CDR3 protein: CATSERKGDTQYF
J gene: TRBJ2-1; V gene: TRBV28; CDR3 protein: CASSSGLADNEQFF
J gene: TRBJ2-2; V gene: TRBV4-2; CDR3 protein: CASLAGSFNTGELFF
J gene: TRBJ2-4; V gene: TRBV5-1; CDR3 protein: CASSTQGLDRGDIQYF
J gene: TRBJ2-2; V gene: TRBV28; CDR3 protein: CASSLRSGAGELFF
J gene: TRBJ2-2; V gene: TRBV5-4; CDR3 protein: CASSWDRGKTGELFF
J gene: TRBJ2-7; V gene: TRBV28; CDR3 protein: CAGAGTNSYEQYF
J gene: TRBJ1-5; V gene: TRBV28; CDR3 protein: CASTYLGGDRPQHF
J gene: TRBJ2-2; V gene: TRBV10-1; CDR3 protein: CATLIQGEGGELFF
J gene: TRBJ2-7; V gene: TRBV6-5; CDR3 protein: CASSPRRDEQYF
J gene: TRBJ2-2; V gene: TRBV9; CDR3 protein: CASSEGTSGTGELFF
J gene: TRBJ2-7; V gene: TRBV5-1; CDR3 protein: CASSRGTGGYEQYF
J gene: TRBJ2-3; V gene: TRBV4-2; CDR3 protein: CASSRRLAGFPQDTQYF
J gene: TRBJ1-4; V gene: TRBV2; CDR3 protein: CASSERVTNEKLFF
J gene: TRBJ1-3; V gene: TRBV6-5; CDR3 protein: CASRDMFGNTIYF
J gene: TRBJ2-7; V gene: TRBV11-2; CDR3 protein: CASSLTSGPDEQYF
J gene: TRBJ1-1; V gene: TRBV18; CDR3 protein: CASSPPRDLTPTDMNTEAFF
J gene: TRBJ1-4; V gene: TRBV21-1; CDR3 protein: CASSRRSGGNNEKLFF
J gene: TRBJ2-5; V gene: TRBV5-5; CDR3 protein: CASSAPRRVVGTQYF
J gene: TRBJ2-7; V gene: TRBV5-1; CDR3 protein: CASSLGQAVWDEQYF
J gene: TRBJ2-7; V gene: TRBV4-1; CDR3 protein: CASSQLDSYYEQYF
J gene: TRBJ1-3; V gene: TRBV7-2; CDR3 protein: CASSLDRQLSGNTIYF
J gene: TRBJ2-3; V gene: TRBV13; CDR3 protein: CASSLRTGEVYF
J gene: TRBJ1-6; V gene: TRBV18; CDR3 protein: CASSPRTGGIDSPLHF
J gene: TRBJ2-7; V gene: TRBV5-1; CDR3 protein: CASSPYRQGVNYEQYF
J gene: TRBJ2-3; V gene: TRBV7-2; CDR3 protein: CASSFQNPGNTQYF
J gene: TRBJ1-1; V gene: TRBV5-8; CDR3 protein: CASSRRGGTMNTEAFF
J gene: TRBJ2-7; V gene: TRBV10-3; CDR3 protein: CAISSGSEGYEQYF
J gene: TRBJ1-2; V gene: TRBV6-1; CDR3 protein: CASSEGQVGGYTF
J gene: TRBJ2-3; V gene: TRBV2; CDR3 protein: CASSVTGTDTQYF
J gene: TRBJ2-3; V gene: TRBV6-2/TRBV6-3; CDR3 protein: CASSLRGVTDTQYF
J gene: TRBJ2-1; V gene: TRBV9; CDR3 protein: CASSGWTSGRNEQFF
J gene: TRBJ2-1; V gene: TRBV4-3; CDR3 protein: CASSQGYYNEQFF
J gene: TRBJ2-1; V gene: TRBV28; CDR3 protein: CASSYVGGNEQFF
J gene: TRBJ2-5; V gene: TRBV18; CDR3 protein: CASSPGQETQYF
J gene: TRBJ1-1; V gene: TRBV27; CDR3 protein: CASSGQGMNTEAFF
J gene: TRBJ1-1; V gene: TRBV7-2; CDR3 protein: CASSLGVLGAFF
J gene: TRBJ1-4; V gene: TRBV5-5; CDR3 protein: CASSYWGAELFF
J gene: TRBJ1-5; V gene: TRBV28; CDR3 protein: CASSFTRSSIMFPQHF
J gene: TRBJ1-5; V gene: TRBV27; CDR3 protein: CASRVRGASGQPQHF
J gene: TRBJ2-5; V gene: TRBV11-2; CDR3 protein: CASSRDRETQYF
J gene: TRBJ2-3; V gene: TRBV4-2; CDR3 protein: CASSQATSDTDTQYF
J gene: TRBJ2-1; V gene: TRBV6-6; CDR3 protein: CASSPGTGWGPYNEQFF
J gene: TRBJ2-7; V gene: TRBV3-1/TRBV3-2; CDR3 protein: CASSQVGTATYEQYF
J gene: TRBJ2-5; V gene: TRBV7-7; CDR3 protein: CASSPTGDGETQYF
J gene: TRBJ2-6; V gene: TRBV7-2; CDR3 protein: CASSSKTSGSAGANVLTF
J gene: TRBJ1-2; V gene: TRBV7-9; CDR3 protein: CASSFGGNYGYTF
J gene: TRBJ1-1; V gene: TRBV5-5; CDR3 protein: CASSLWGQGSTEAFF
J gene: TRBJ2-1; V gene: TRBV5-6; CDR3 protein: CASSFRAGGHNEQFF
J gene: TRBJ2-3; V gene: TRBV27; CDR3 protein: CASSLGTDTQYF
J gene: TRBJ1-5; V gene: TRBV29-1; CDR3 protein: CSVEVEGAQPQHF